This TCR beta chain was obtained from a study of shared clonotypes between healthy human individuals. Study summary: CD8 memory received one plate per donor, CD8 naive two, CD4 memory three and CD4 naive three. General observations from the study: The four-donor shared clonotypes exceeded non-shared clonotypes in generation probability, with non-shared ones scoring lower. Clonotype sharing across several donors was observed for around 5% of naive CD4 clonotypes.

To note about this clone: Its antigen is not known.

This CDR3 contains 14 residues. After removal of 11 bases from V and 0 bases from J, the junction contained 10 bases not matched to a gene. Germline V gene lookup returns CDR1 MNHNS and CDR2 SASEGT. The authors loaded about 200 ng DNA, about 30,000 T cell genomes, into sorted-subset replicate PCRs. Sequencing was performed with immunoSEQ multiplex PCR; in TCRdb, only in-frame clones are kept and a portion is missing. The table lists more than 900,000 clones, approximately 78% of them singletons. V and J are TRBV6-1 and TRBJ2-7, with TRBD1 matching 7 bases. The origin of this receptor is a man aged 18 to 29 in good health. Some clones in this sample may be carry-over from other donors' samples. Input material: memory CD4+ T cells from PBMCs. Subset given: CD45RA-negative fraction. CDR3 bases: TGTGCCGTACGTCTACAGGGGAGCTCCTACGAGCAGTACTTC. It translates to CAVRLQGSSYEQYF.